The 17 T cell receptor beta chains below were found in one sample sequenced in a study of CD8 T cells in ankylosing spondylitis. TCRdb reprocessed the 5' RACE reads with MiXCR, giving one entry per CDR3 protein. This sample has fewer than 80,000 distinct CDR3 sequences, with roughly 5.2% found just once. Sequencing input: blood, either unsorted or a sorted T cell fraction (not recorded which). These receptors all come from a male donor with ankylosing spondylitis or in good health (not recorded which).

At least ten counts were recorded for this clonotype. The junction departs from the called germline gene at one end, perhaps through a read error. V is TRBV20-1 and J is TRBJ2-1; D might be TRBD1 (5 bases). Germline loops: CDR1 DFQATT, CDR2 SNEGSKA (reference sequence). The CDR3 sequence is 11 residues long. CDR3 nucleotides: TGCAGTGCTAGAGATGGGGCAGATGAAATCTTC. Protein product: CSARDGADEIF.

This clonotype has ten or more counts. In nucleotides, the CDR3 is TGTGCCAGCTCACCCCCAACATACACAGATACGCAGTATTTT. It codes for CASSPPTYTDTQYF. V is TRBV18 and J is TRBJ2-3; no clear D. Trimming removed 3 bases at V and 2 bases at J, with 9 bases between. Germline assignment: CDR1 KGHSH and CDR2 LQKENI. The CDR3 sequence is 14 residues long.

This clonotype was counted at least ten times. The chain combines TRBV6-2 or TRBV6-3 with TRBJ2-3, with TRBD2 matching over 9 bases. Germline lookup yields CDR1 MNHEY and CDR2 SVGEGT. The CDR3 loop spans 16 amino acids. V lost 4 bases, J lost 1 base, and 6 bases stayed unmatched. The CDR3 spells CASSLAGGPGTDTQYF. For the CDR3, the DNA is TGTGCCAGCAGTTTGGCGGGGGGGCCAGGCACAGATACGCAGTATTTT.

This clonotype was seen many times. V usage is TRBV4-1 and J usage is TRBJ2-7; D not resolved. Germline values: CDR1 MGHRA, CDR2 YSYEKL. The CDR3 is 15 amino acids. Trimming pared 0 bases from V and 2 bases from J, leaving 11 bases between. The CDR3 is CASSQDRSRAYEQYF. The CDR3 nucleotides read TGCGCCAGCAGCCAAGATCGATCCAGAGCCTACGAGCAGTACTTC.

By proportion, this clonotype is medium-sized. This chain links TRBV12-3 or TRBV12-4 with TRBJ2-3; D is uncertain. This CDR3 spans 12 amino acids. Trimming pared 6 bases from V and 1 base from J, leaving 5 bases between. This CDR3 reads CASSFGTDTQYF. For the CDR3, the DNA is TGTGCCAGCAGCTTCGGCACAGATACGCAGTATTTT.

This clonotype was recorded at least ten times. This chain connects TRBV7-9 to TRBJ2-1; 9 bases line up with TRBD2. Germline loops: CDR1 SEHNR, CDR2 FQNEAQ (reference sequence). The V gene end was trimmed by 4 bases and the J gene end by 7 bases; junction bases not matched to a gene: 11. The CDR3 runs to 16 residues. CDR3 DNA: TGTGCCAGCAGCTACACGCCGGGACTAGCTTTTAATGAGCAGTTCTTC. This gives the protein CASSYTPGLAFNEQFF.

This clonotype was detected many times. This chain links TRBV4-3 with TRBJ2-1; 14 bases match TRBD2. Germline V gene data show CDR1 as LGHNA and CDR2 as YSLEER. The CDR3 extends over 16 amino acids. V dropped 1 base and J dropped 13; count of bases not matched to a gene: 9. Written as DNA, the CDR3 is TGCGCCAGCAGCCAAGGGAACTCAGGACTAGCGGGGGGACAGTTCTTC. As protein: CASSQGNSGLAGGQFF.

This clonotype has a count of ten or more. This sequence joins TRBV11-2 and TRBJ1-1, with D unclear. The CDR3 runs to 12 residues. Deletions cut 5 bases from V and 2 bases from J, with 6 bases between. Looked up from germline, CDR1 is SGHAT and CDR2 is FQNNGV. CDR3 DNA sequence: TGTGCCAGCAGCCGTCCTAACACTGAAGCTTTCTTT. It codes for CASSRPNTEAFF. Filled out from reference TRBV11-2 and TRBJ1-1, the complete variable domain reads EAGVAQSPRYKIIEKRQSVAFWCNPISGHATLYWYQQILGQGPKLLIQFQNNGVVDDSQLPKDRFSAERLKGVDSTLKIQPAKLEDSAVYLCASSRPNTEAFFGQGTRLTVV.

This clonotype has ten or more counts. The chain employs TRBV5-1 and TRBJ1-1; D gene unclear. Per the germline V gene, CDR1 is SGHRS and CDR2 is YFSETQ. V was shortened by 0 bases and J by 5 bases, with 14 bases between the two germline ends. The CDR3 is 15 amino acids. The CDR3, as DNA: TGCGCCAGCAGCTTGGGAGATTTCATGAGAACTGAAGCTTTCTTT. Translated, it gives CASSLGDFMRTEAFF.

This clonotype was recorded many times. The J gene is TRBJ2-2, the V gene TRBV12-3 or TRBV12-4; tentatively, D is TRBD2 (7 bases). The CDR3 length is 15 residues. V lost 1 base and J 5 bases, leaving 11 bases between the germline ends. CDR3 residues: CASSLGGGGTGELFF. The CDR3 DNA reads as TGTGCCAGCAGTTTAGGAGGGGGAGGGACCGGGGAGCTGTTTTTT.

This clonotype showed up many times. This chain links TRBV20-1 with TRBJ1-4; the match to TRBD1 covers 8 bases. The V gene end was trimmed by 0 bases and the J gene end by 5 bases; junction bases not matched to a gene: 5. CDR3 size: 15 residues. The germline gives CDR1 DFQATT, CDR2 SNEGSKA (reference sequence). The CDR3 spells CSARETGGKNEKLFF. The CDR3 region has the DNA TGCAGTGCTAGAGAAACAGGGGGAAAGAATGAAAAACTGTTTTTT.

There are many counts of this clonotype. The chain employs TRBV11-2 and TRBJ1-1; the D is unclear. The CDR3 is 13 amino acids. CDR1 SGHAT and CDR2 FQNNGV come from the germline V gene. V was shortened by 3 bases and J by 4 bases, with 9 bases between the two germline ends. CDR3 sequence (DNA): TGTGCCAGCAGCTTCCCCGCTGGCACTGAAGCTTTCTTT. This codes for CASSFPAGTEAFF.

This clonotype occurred many times. The V gene is TRBV6-6, the J gene TRBJ2-2; 8 nucleotides agree with TRBD2. This CDR3 region has 17 residues. Trimming removed 2 bases from V and 0 bases from J; junction bases left unmatched: 5. Germline-derived CDR1 and CDR2 are MNHNY and SVGAGI (reference sequence). This CDR3 reads CASSYLAGGANTGELFF. The CDR3 coding sequence is TGTGCCAGCAGTTACCTCGCGGGGGGCGCGAACACCGGGGAGCTGTTTTTT.

This clonotype was counted at least ten times. V usage is TRBV6-2 or TRBV6-3 and J usage is TRBJ1-1, with D tentatively TRBD1 (6 bases). The CDR3 length is 15 residues. Germline assignment: CDR1 MNHEY and CDR2 SVGEGT. Trimming removed 6 bases at V and 2 bases at J, with 16 bases between. Here the CDR3 DNA reads TGTGCCAGCAGCACAGCACCGGGACAAAACACTGAAGCTTTCTTT. Its translation is CASSTAPGQNTEAFF.

This clonotype was seen repeatedly, ten times or more. This rearrangement joins TRBV5-6 to TRBJ1-2; 8 bases match TRBD1. The CDR3 length is 15 residues. V gave up 4 bases and J gave up 9 bases; unmatched junction bases: 14. Germline CDR1 is SGHDT and CDR2 is YYEEEE. The CDR3 sequence: CASSLARTGISRYTF. In DNA, the CDR3 is TGTGCCAGCAGCCTAGCACGGACAGGGATTTCCCGCTACACCTTC.

A remark on this clonotype: A read error may explain this, as a much larger clone is one base away. J is TRBJ2-6 and V is TRBV28, with a possible D match to TRBD1 (6 bases). CDR1 and CDR2 from the germline V gene are MDHEN and SYDVKM. With 10 bases removed from V and 1 base from J, the gap between germline ends came to 8 bases. There are 13 residues in the CDR3. The CDR3 nucleotides are TGTGCCAACAGGGTGTCTGGGGCCAACGTCCTGACTTTC. Protein product: CANRVSGANVLTF.

This clonotype was recorded at least ten times. This rearrangement joins TRBV28 to TRBJ1-5; D remains unclear. This CDR3 has 16 amino acids. V gave up 6 bases and J gave up 0 bases, with 15 bases separating them. CDR1 and CDR2 from the germline V gene are MDHEN and SYDVKM. CDR3 loop: CASRGPRLSSNQPQHF. The DNA of the CDR3 is TGTGCCAGCAGAGGGCCCCGGCTCAGTAGCAATCAGCCCCAGCATTTT.